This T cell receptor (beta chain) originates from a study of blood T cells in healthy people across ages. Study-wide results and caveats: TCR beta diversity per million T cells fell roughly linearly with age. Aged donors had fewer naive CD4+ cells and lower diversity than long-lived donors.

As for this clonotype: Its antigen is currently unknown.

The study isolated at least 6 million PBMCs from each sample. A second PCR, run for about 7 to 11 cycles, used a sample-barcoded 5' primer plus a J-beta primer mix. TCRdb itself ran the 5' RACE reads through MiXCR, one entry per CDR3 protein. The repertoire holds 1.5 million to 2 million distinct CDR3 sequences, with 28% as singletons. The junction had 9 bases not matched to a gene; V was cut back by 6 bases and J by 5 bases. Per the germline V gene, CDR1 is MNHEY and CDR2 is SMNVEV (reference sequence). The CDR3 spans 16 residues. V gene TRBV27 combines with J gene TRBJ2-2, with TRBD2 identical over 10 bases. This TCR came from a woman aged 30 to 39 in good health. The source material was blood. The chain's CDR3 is CASSSGSGRATGELFF. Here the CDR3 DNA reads TGTGCCAGCAGCTCGGGGAGCGGGAGGGCGACCGGGGAGCTGTTTTTT.